What follows are 12 T cell receptor beta chains derived from one specimen sequenced in a study of blood T cells in healthy people across ages (dated by TCRdb to about 2015). Libraries were prepared through 5' RACE. Sequencing was carried out with an Illumina HiSeq 2500. A second 7 to 11 cycle PCR used a sample-barcoded 5' primer and a J-beta primer mix. Using fastp trimming at Q25 and MiXCR clonotype assembly, TCRdb reanalyzed the public sequencing data and kept in-frame beta chains. Rows are unified per CDR3 protein, each entry keeping the most common DNA and genes. The sample records roughly 550,000 distinct CDR3 sequences, approximately 25% of which are singletons. The ten largest clonotypes hold roughly 9.4% of the sample. This sample was also put to use in a study of T cells of mothers and their children.

Sequenced: blood. These receptors all stem from a boy aged 5-17 years in good health.

This clonotype was detected a few times. The CDR3: CSARRDRAGKLFF. The CDR3 DNA follows: TGCAGTGCTAGGAGGGACAGAGCTGGAAAACTGTTTTTT. This chain connects TRBV20-1 to TRBJ1-4, with 7 bases fitting TRBD1. The CDR3 sequence is 13 residues long. CDR1 DFQATT and CDR2 SNEGSKA come from the germline V gene (reference sequence). V was pared by 3 bases and J by 10 bases, with 8 bases of the junction left unmatched.

The CDR3 region has the DNA TGTGCCAGCACCAGTGGGACGTGGGTTGTCTACGAGCAGTACTTC. This translates into CASTSGTWVVYEQYF. The chain has TRBV28 and TRBJ2-5; the D call may be TRBD1 or TRBD2 (5 bases each). Near its end, the DNA agrees better with TRBJ2-7, so the J call may be wrong. Germline V gene lookup returns CDR1 MDHEN and CDR2 SYDVKM. The CDR3 contains 15 residues.

The chain recombines TRBV6-1 with TRBJ2-2, with D hard to call. Germline values: CDR1 MNHNS, CDR2 SASEGT. This CDR3 has 12 residues. V gave up 2 bases and J gave up 6 bases, with 4 bases separating them. The CDR3 DNA reads TGTGCCAGCAGTGAAAAGTCCGGGGAGCTGTTTTTT. Its protein product is CASSEKSGELFF.

The chain uses TRBV19 and TRBJ2-7, with no clear D. The CDR3 has 12 residues. V was pared by 3 bases and J by 2 bases, with 5 bases between. Per germline, CDR1 LNHDA and CDR2 SQIVND (reference sequence). DNA for the CDR3: TGTGCCAGTAGTATCAACCCCTACGAGCAGTACTTC. Its translation: CASSINPYEQYF.

V usage is TRBV20-1 and J usage is TRBJ2-2; D possibly corresponds to TRBD1 (6 bases). CDR3 length: 13 amino acids. Germline lookup yields CDR1 DFQATT and CDR2 SNEGSKA (reference sequence). V shed 5 bases and J shed 0 bases, with 7 bases lying between them. The CDR3 sequence: CSAGDTNTGELFF. The CDR3 region has the DNA TGCAGTGCTGGGGACACGAACACCGGGGAGCTGTTTTTT.

This rearrangement joins TRBV25-1 to TRBJ2-3; D is undetermined. The CDR3 runs 12 residues. Germline CDR1 and CDR2: MGHDK and SYGVNS. V lost 4 bases, J lost 10 bases, and 12 bases lay in between. CDR3 region: CASSVGRRPQYF. The CDR3 DNA sequence: TGTGCCAGCAGTGTGGGCCGCCGGCCGCAGTATTTT.

The genes are TRBV13 and TRBJ2-1, with 12 bases aligning to TRBD2. V lost 3 bases to trimming and J lost 6 bases; unmatched junction nucleotides: 6. The CDR3 runs 16 residues. The germline V gene encodes CDR1 PRHDT and CDR2 FYEKMQ (reference sequence). The CDR3: CASSLATSGRTNEQFF. The DNA for the CDR3 is TGTGCCAGCAGCTTGGCTACTAGCGGGAGGACCAATGAGCAGTTCTTC.

The gene calls are TRBV9 and TRBJ2-3, with 8 nucleotides matching TRBD1. The CDR3 extends over 17 amino acids. With 4 bases clipped from V and 2 bases from J, the junction kept 12 bases outside the gene matches. Germline values: CDR1 SGDLS, CDR2 YYNGEE. The CDR3 bases are TGTGCCAGCAGCATCCAACAGGGGGTGGGATCCACAGATACGCAGTATTTT. It yields the protein CASSIQQGVGSTDTQYF.

This clonotype was seen only a few times. The rearrangement uses TRBV30 and TRBJ2-1; TRBD1 agrees at 7 bases. After removal of 4 bases from V and 9 bases from J, the junction contained 9 bases not matched to a gene. The CDR3 length is 13 residues. Looked up from germline, CDR1 is GTSNPN and CDR2 is SVGIG (reference sequence). The CDR3 sequence: CAWTVTGVGEQFF. CDR3 nucleotides: TGTGCCTGGACTGTAACAGGGGTGGGTGAGCAGTTCTTC.

This clonotype was seen only a few times. This chain connects TRBV6-1 to TRBJ1-2, with 8 bases matching TRBD1. The CDR3 loop spans 14 amino acids. Germline loops: CDR1 MNHNS, CDR2 SASEGT. Germline trimming cut 8 bases from V and 8 bases from J; bases unmatched to any gene: 13. The CDR3 spells CASGRQGRQEGYTF. The CDR3 coding sequence is TGTGCCAGCGGGAGACAGGGGCGGCAGGAGGGCTACACCTTC.

This clonotype showed up just a few times. CDR3 nucleotides: TGCAGCGTTGCACAAAGACGGGGGACCAAAAACATTCAGTACTTC. As protein: CSVAQRRGTKNIQYF. The chain uses TRBV29-1 and TRBJ2-4; D is perhaps TRBD2 (6 bases). Trimming took 4 bases from V and 2 from J, leaving 15 bases between them. The germline V gene has CDR1 SQVTM and CDR2 ANQGSEA. The CDR3 has 15 residues.

As for this clonotype: A junction end diverges from the germline sequence, so it may reflect a read error. J is TRBJ2-5 and V is TRBV2, with D maybe TRBD1 (5 bases). The CDR3 is 13 amino acids. Germline V gene data show CDR1 as SNHLY and CDR2 as FYNNEI. CDR3: CASSESAGRGPAF. Here the CDR3 DNA reads TGTGCCAGCAGTGAAAGTGCAGGAAGGGGCCCAGCCTTC.